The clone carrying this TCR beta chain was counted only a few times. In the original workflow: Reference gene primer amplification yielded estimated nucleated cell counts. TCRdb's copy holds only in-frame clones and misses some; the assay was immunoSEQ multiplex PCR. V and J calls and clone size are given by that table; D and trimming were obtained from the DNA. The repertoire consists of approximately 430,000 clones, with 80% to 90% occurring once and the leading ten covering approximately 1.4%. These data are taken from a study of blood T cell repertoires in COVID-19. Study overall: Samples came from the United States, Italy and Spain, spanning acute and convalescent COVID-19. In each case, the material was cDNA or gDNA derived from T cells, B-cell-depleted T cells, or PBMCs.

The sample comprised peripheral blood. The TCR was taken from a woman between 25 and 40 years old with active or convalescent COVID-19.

CDR3 bases: TGTGCCAGCAGCCAAGGTCCAGGGCAAAATTCACCCCTCCACTTT. It translates to CASSQGPGQNSPLHF. The chain couples TRBV3-1 (or the pseudogene TRBV3-2) to TRBJ1-6, with D tentatively TRBD1 (5 bases). From germline, CDR1 is LGHDT and CDR2 YNNKEL (reference sequence). Trimming pared 1 base from V and 7 bases from J, leaving 11 bases between. The CDR3 contains 15 residues.